This passage covers 32 T cell receptor beta chains from one sample sequenced in a study of blood T cells in healthy people across ages. Then a second PCR, running roughly 7 to 11 cycles, was carried out with a sample-barcoded 5' primer and a J-beta primer mix. In TCRdb, the 5' RACE reads were re-called with MiXCR into one record per CDR3 protein. The data contain under 850,000 distinct CDR3 sequences, 35% to 40% of them singletons. Sequencing was done on a sample of blood. These receptors were obtained from a man aged 18 to 30 in good health.

The genes are TRBV4-3 and TRBJ1-3, with TRBD1 as a possible D gene (5 bases). Between the trimmed V and J ends, which lost 0 bases and 4 bases, there was a span of 13 bases. CDR3 length equals 16 residues. The V gene's germline CDR1 is LGHNA and CDR2 YSLEER. The CDR3 spells CASSQDWGFEGNTIYF. The CDR3 DNA reads TGCGCCAGCAGCCAAGATTGGGGGTTCGAAGGAAACACCATATATTTT.

The gene calls are TRBV6-5 and TRBJ1-2; 8 bases fit TRBD1. Germline V lookup: CDR1 MNHEY, CDR2 SVGAGI. V was pared by 2 bases and J by 4 bases, with 6 bases of the junction left unmatched. The CDR3 totals 15 residues. CDR3 sequence: CASSYDRGAGYGYTF. CDR3 nucleotides: TGTGCCAGCAGTTACGACAGGGGAGCTGGCTATGGCTACACCTTC.

A few counts support this clonotype. This chain joins TRBV6-2 or TRBV6-3 and TRBJ2-1, with 7 positions matching TRBD1. This CDR3 spans 15 amino acids. V lost 6 bases and J lost 6; bases outside the gene matches: 11. CDR1 and CDR2 from the germline V gene are MNHEY and SVGEGT. CDR3 nucleotides: TGTGCCAGCAGGAAGACAGGGCAGTTTTCCAATGAGCAGTTCTTC. This gives the protein CASRKTGQFSNEQFF.

The CDR3 is CASSFRRGSTDTQYF. CDR3 sequence (DNA): TGTGCCAGCAGCTTTAGGAGAGGGTCTACAGATACGCAGTATTTT. The rearrangement uses TRBV7-2 and TRBJ2-3; possibly TRBD2 for D (5 bases). CDR1 SGHTA and CDR2 FQGNSA come from the germline V gene. The CDR3 covers 15 residues. V gave up 3 bases and J gave up 3 bases, with 13 bases separating them.

This clonotype was seen at least ten times. V is TRBV12-3 or TRBV12-4 and J is TRBJ1-2, with 8 bases aligning to TRBD1. The trim removed 3 bases at V and 6 bases at J, leaving 6 bases unmatched. The CDR3 covers 14 residues. The CDR3: CASSFLTGVDGYTF. The CDR3 DNA is TGTGCCAGCAGTTTCCTGACAGGGGTGGATGGCTACACCTTC.

V is TRBV9 and J is TRBJ2-5; tentatively, D is TRBD1 or TRBD2 (6 bases each). Germline CDR1 and CDR2: SGDLS and YYNGEE. Trimming removed 6 bases from V and 4 bases from J, with 13 bases in between. The length of the CDR3 is 13 residues. This CDR3 is CASNPGGGETQYF. The CDR3 DNA sequence: TGTGCCAGCAACCCCGGAGGGGGAGAGACCCAGTACTTC.

The chain combines TRBV6-1 with TRBJ2-1; tentative D call: TRBD1 (5 bases). The CDR3 runs 16 residues. The V end was cut by 2 bases, the J end by 8 bases, with 19 bases between. Germline CDR1 and CDR2: MNHNS and SASEGT. The CDR3 DNA reads TGTGCCAGCAGTGAAAGGGGCGATGGGAAAAGGGATGAGCAGTTCTTC. Protein: CASSERGDGKRDEQFF.

This sequence joins TRBV5-1 and TRBJ1-1; the D gene is possibly TRBD1 (6 bases). CDR3 length equals 15 residues. Per germline, CDR1 SGHRS and CDR2 YFSETQ. The V end lost 0 bases, the J end lost 4 bases, and 13 bases lay between the germline ends. The CDR3 reads CASSLEQGIVTEAFF. Here the CDR3 DNA reads TGCGCCAGCAGCTTGGAGCAGGGGATAGTCACTGAAGCTTTCTTT.

This clonotype was counted ten times or more. The rearrangement links TRBV6-2 or TRBV6-3 to TRBJ2-1; 11 bases fit TRBD2. Germline V gives CDR1 MNHEY, CDR2 SVGEGT. This CDR3 is built from 15 residues. Germline trimming cut 5 bases from V and 7 bases from J; bases unmatched to any gene: 7. This CDR3 is CASSPRLAGLNEQFF. CDR3 DNA: TGTGCCAGCAGTCCAAGACTAGCGGGGTTGAATGAGCAGTTCTTC.

Turning to this clonotype: A read error is possible here, since a much larger clone lies one base away. The gene calls are TRBV10-3 and TRBJ2-4; D is perhaps TRBD1 (6 bases). This CDR3 contains 15 residues. Trimming pared 10 bases from V and 16 bases from J, leaving 32 bases between. Per germline, CDR1 ENHRY and CDR2 SYGVKD. CDR3 nucleotide sequence: TGTGCCACCGCCTCCGGGACACTCATTCCCTACGAGCATTACTTC. Translation: CATASGTLIPYEHYF.

The table lists this clonotype with a few counts. The chain recombines TRBV7-8 with TRBJ2-1, with TRBD2 matching over 13 bases. The CDR3 totals 16 residues. J gave up 15 bases and V 3 bases, and 14 bases lay outside the gene matches. Germline CDR1 and CDR2: SGHVS and FQNEAQ. This chain's CDR3 is CASSLVRTSGGATSFF. CDR3 coding DNA: TGTGCCAGCAGCTTGGTCCGGACTAGCGGGGGCGCCACATCGTTCTTC.

Note on this clonotype: A read error may be the cause here, since a much bigger clone is one base away. The chain is built from TRBV4-1 and TRBJ2-5; tentatively, D is TRBD1 (6 bases). The CDR3 loop spans 12 amino acids. In germline, CDR1 is MGHRA, CDR2 YSYEKL. V dropped 8 bases and J dropped 11 bases, with 18 bases sitting between them. The CDR3 region has the DNA TGCGCCAGCCAAGACAGGTACAATGAGCAGTACTTC. Translated: CASQDRYNEQYF.

This clonotype occurred once. This may stem from a read error, because a much larger clone lies one nucleotide away. The chain links TRBV20-1 to TRBJ2-4; TRBD2 is a possible D gene (5 bases). The J call could be wrong; TRBJ2-7 is a better fit for the DNA end. The CDR3 runs 13 residues. Germline V gives CDR1 DFQATT, CDR2 SNEGSKA (reference sequence). CDR3 nucleotide sequence: TGCAGTACTAGTTTAACCGCGAGGGCCGAGCAGTACTTC. Translating gives CSTSLTARAEQYF.

V usage is TRBV2 and J usage is TRBJ1-1; D is ambiguous. The CDR3 has 14 amino acids. Trimming pared 0 bases from V and 1 base from J, leaving 6 bases between. Germline-derived CDR1 and CDR2 are SNHLY and FYNNEI. CDR3 amino acids: CASSEAEENTEAFF. In DNA form, the CDR3 reads TGTGCCAGCAGTGAAGCCGAGGAGAACACTGAAGCTTTCTTT.

At least ten counts were recorded for this clonotype. V gene TRBV12-3 or TRBV12-4 combines with J gene TRBJ2-2, with TRBD2 matching 10 bases. The CDR3 loop spans 16 amino acids. V was pared by 3 bases and J by 4 bases, with 5 bases of the junction left unmatched. The CDR3 here is CASSLLAGDATGELFF. As DNA, the CDR3 is TGTGCCAGCAGTTTGCTAGCGGGGGATGCCACCGGGGAGCTGTTTTTT.

V and J are TRBV5-5 and TRBJ2-3; D may be TRBD1 (6 bases). Trimming left V 3 bases short and J 2 bases short, with 16 bases between. The germline gives CDR1 SGHKS, CDR2 YYEKEE (reference sequence). CDR3 length: 16 amino acids. CDR3 amino acids: CASSWGLFKYTDTQYF. The CDR3 coding sequence is TGTGCCAGCAGCTGGGGGCTATTTAAATACACAGATACGCAGTATTTT.

This clonotype has more than one count but fewer than ten. The CDR3 bases are TGTGCCAGCAGTTGGGACCGGACTGAAGCTTTCTTT. Protein: CASSWDRTEAFF. The chain combines TRBV2 with TRBJ1-1; a possible D gene is TRBD1 (5 bases). In germline, CDR1 is SNHLY, CDR2 FYNNEI. With 5 bases removed from V and 5 bases from J, the gap between germline ends came to 9 bases. The CDR3 consists of 12 residues.

The chain joins TRBV15 to TRBJ1-1, with D unclear. The CDR3 is 12 residues long. Per the germline V gene, CDR1 is LNHNV and CDR2 is YYDKDF (reference sequence). Trimming pared 5 bases from V and 1 base from J, leaving 5 bases between. The CDR3 DNA reads TGTGCCACCAGCCGCGAGAACACTGAAGCTTTCTTT. As protein: CATSRENTEAFF.

This clonotype was counted a single time. The chain carries TRBV6-5 and TRBJ1-5; D may be TRBD1 (5 bases). Trimming removed 1 base at V and 7 bases at J, with 11 bases between. CDR1 MNHEY and CDR2 SVGAGI come from the germline V gene. The CDR3 consists of 14 residues. This chain's CDR3 is CASSYFGAGQPQHF. In nucleotides, the CDR3 is TGTGCCAGCAGTTACTTTGGGGCCGGGCAGCCCCAGCATTTT.

Comment on this clonotype: With a much larger clone just one base away, this may be a read error. This chain joins TRBV15 and TRBJ2-7; 8 nucleotides agree with TRBD1. The DNA end favors TRBJ2-5, so the J call may be wrong. CDR1 is LNHNV and CDR2 is YYDKDF in the germline V gene (reference sequence). The CDR3 runs to 14 residues. CDR3 DNA: TGTGCCGCCAGCCCCGGACAGGGAGGAGAGACCCAGTACTTC. Protein sequence: CAASPGQGGETQYF.

The chain recombines TRBV20-1 with TRBJ2-3; 10 bases match TRBD2. CDR1 DFQATT and CDR2 SNEGSKA come from the germline V gene (reference sequence). The length of the CDR3 is 15 residues. J was trimmed by 3 bases and V by 5 bases; bases with no gene match: 8. CDR3 in DNA: TGCAGTGCTCCCTCCCATAGCGGGGGGACAGATACGCAGTATTTT. Translation: CSAPSHSGGTDTQYF.

The V gene is TRBV6-2 or TRBV6-3, the J gene TRBJ2-7, with D maybe TRBD2 (6 bases). Trimming left V 6 bases short and J 0 bases short, with 18 bases between. The germline gives CDR1 MNHEY, CDR2 SVGEGT. The CDR3 has 16 residues. As DNA, the CDR3 is TGTGCCAGCAGGGACTATGGGGGTACCGTCTCCTACGAGCAGTACTTC. This encodes CASRDYGGTVSYEQYF.

This clonotype was found many times. The chain recombines TRBV7-2 with TRBJ2-7; D possibly corresponds to TRBD2 (5 bases). Trimming pared 4 bases from V and 4 bases from J, leaving 17 bases between. Germline CDR1 is SGHTA and CDR2 is FQGNSA. The CDR3 is made up of 15 amino acids. CDR3 nucleotides: TGTGCCAGCAGCTCCGGCATCGGACTCAATTACGAGCAGTACTTC. Translating it yields CASSSGIGLNYEQYF.

The chain has TRBV6-5 and TRBJ2-3; D not certain. Germline V gene sequence: CDR1 MNHEY, CDR2 SVGAGI. V was cut by 1 base and J by 6 bases, with 8 bases left in between. The CDR3 spans 13 residues. This CDR3 reads CASSYYGGDTQYF. The CDR3 DNA reads TGTGCCAGCAGTTACTACGGTGGGGATACGCAGTATTTT.

The chain combines TRBV4-3 with TRBJ2-5; 8 bases map to TRBD1. After removal of 0 bases from V and 4 bases from J, the junction contained 7 bases not matched to a gene. The CDR3 is 16 residues long. Germline V gene data show CDR1 as LGHNA and CDR2 as YSLEER. In DNA form, the CDR3 reads TGCGCCAGCAGCCAAGAATTTGGACAGGGAGGAGAGACCCAGTACTTC. Its protein is CASSQEFGQGGETQYF.

The chain carries TRBV2 and TRBJ1-5; 7 bases map to TRBD1. Germline V gene sequence: CDR1 SNHLY, CDR2 FYNNEI. J lost 2 bases, V lost 3 bases, and 4 bases had no gene match. This CDR3 comprises 15 residues. CDR3 amino acids: CASSETGFGNQPQHF. The CDR3 nucleotides are TGTGCCAGCAGTGAGACAGGGTTTGGCAATCAGCCCCAGCATTTT.

In its sample, this clonotype was seen many times. V gene TRBV10-3 combines with J gene TRBJ2-3, with no clear D. V was trimmed by 8 bases and J by 4 bases, leaving 22 bases between them. Germline V CDR1 and CDR2: ENHRY, SYGVKD. The CDR3 sequence is 16 residues long. CDR3 bases: TGTGCCATCGCCCCAGTTCCATCGTTGGCGGCAGATACGCAGTATTTT. Its translation: CAIAPVPSLAADTQYF.

This clonotype appeared a few times. The chain uses TRBV5-1 and TRBJ2-3; 9 bases agree with TRBD2. In germline, CDR1 is SGHRS, CDR2 YFSETQ. CDR3 size: 18 residues. The J segment lost 4 bases and the V segment lost 0 bases, leaving 12 bases of the junction unmatched. The CDR3 bases are TGCGCCAGCAGCTTGGCCTATGAGAGCGGGGGGACCGCAGATACGCAGTATTTT. Translation gives CASSLAYESGGTADTQYF.

V usage is TRBV9 and J usage is TRBJ2-3; 7 positions agree with TRBD1. J was trimmed by 3 bases and V by 4 bases; bases with no gene match: 14. CDR3 size: 17 residues. Germline V gene data show CDR1 as SGDLS and CDR2 as YYNGEE. The CDR3 DNA follows: TGTGCCAGCAGCCCCAGAGGGTCACAGGGGCGGACAGATACGCAGTATTTT. The encoded protein is CASSPRGSQGRTDTQYF.

This clonotype has just a few counts. The chain joins TRBV5-4 to TRBJ2-3; D possibly corresponds to TRBD2 (6 bases). This CDR3 spans 16 amino acids. Trimming took off 3 bases at V and 2 bases at J, with 16 bases between the two ends. Germline V gene sequence: CDR1 SGHNT, CDR2 YYREEE (reference sequence). CDR3 region: CASSSSGPLITDTQYF. CDR3 DNA sequence: TGTGCCAGCAGCTCCAGCGGGCCCCTCATCACAGATACGCAGTATTTT.

This clonotype was seen only a few times. This chain uses TRBV7-2 with TRBJ2-5; D call uncertain. Germline V lookup: CDR1 SGHTA, CDR2 FQGNSA. V dropped 5 bases and J dropped 5 bases, with 12 bases sitting between them. The CDR3 is made up of 13 amino acids. Here the CDR3 reads CASSLRSRETQYF. CDR3 nucleotide sequence: TGTGCCAGCAGCCTCCGTTCGAGGGAGACCCAGTACTTC.

V and J are TRBV12-3 or TRBV12-4 and TRBJ2-3; 8 nucleotides match TRBD2. The junction had 10 bases not matched to a gene; V was cut back by 7 bases and J by 4 bases. The length of the CDR3 is 15 residues. In nucleotides, the CDR3 is TGTGCCAGCACCCTTGGACTAGCTCCTGCAGATACGCAGTATTTT. It specifies CASTLGLAPADTQYF.